This TCR beta chain came from a study of tumor and adjacent non-tumor tissue in lung cancer. No cell sorting was done before RNA was extracted from the tissue. This clonotype was seen at least ten times. The CDR3 is 11 amino acids. The germline V gene has CDR1 SQVTM and CDR2 ANQGSEA. V trimming: 5 bases; J trimming: 2 bases; junction bases outside the gene matches: 0. The library came from three nested PCR rounds adapted from ARM-PCR protocols. TCRdb called the multiplex PCR reads again in MiXCR, with one record for every CDR3 protein. Among 65,000 to 70,000 distinct CDR3 sequences, roughly 60% were seen once, and the ten largest hold over 20%.

The sequence was obtained from a man in his fifties with non-small cell lung cancer. Input material: lung tumor tissue. The rearrangement uses TRBV29-1 and TRBJ2-7; 7 bases are shared with TRBD1. The chain's CDR3 is CSVQGAYEQYF. DNA of the CDR3: TGCAGCGTTCAGGGGGCCTACGAGCAGTACTTC.